The sequence of this T cell receptor (beta chain) was determined in a study of radiotherapy plus CTLA-4 blockade in lung cancer. Germline V gene lookup returns CDR1 GTSNPN and CDR2 SVGIG (reference sequence). V lost 2 bases to trimming and J lost 1 base; unmatched junction nucleotides: 1. This CDR3 is built from 14 residues. Repertoires were generated with immunoSEQ multiplex PCR, while TCRdb's copy carries only in-frame clones and drops some. The sample carries 70,000 to 85,000 clones, roughly 69% recorded once. The chain carries TRBV30 and TRBJ2-7; 11 positions match TRBD2. Source: peripheral blood, taken from a patient treated with radiotherapy plus ipilimumab. This sequence originates from a human donor with non-small cell lung cancer whose response to radiotherapy plus ipilimumab could not be evaluated. DNA of the CDR3: TGTGCCTGGAGTACTAGCGGGAGTTCCTACGAGCAGTACTTC. Its translation: CAWSTSGSSYEQYF.